The entry that follows covers one TCR beta chain sequence. The antigen remains undetermined. The data were taken from a study of cytomegalovirus exposure and HLA in healthy donors. The overall study: A later analysis reported the same platform for the roughly 110 validation repertoires and the 500 to 750 first-cohort repertoires.

The method was immunoSEQ multiplex PCR; TCRdb's version includes in-frame clones alone and lacks a portion of them. The sample shows about 200,000 clones, roughly 81% of them seen only once. Study results and limitations: The authors confirmed in vitro that three CMV-associated chains were specific for CMV antigens. Reported performance of the classifier showed diagnosis of cytomegalovirus status with high specificity and sensitivity.

The germline gives CDR1 SGHAT, CDR2 FQNNGV. The CDR3 is 14 residues long. Unmatched junction bases numbered 8, after V lost 1 base and J lost 9 bases. Sample: PBMCs. This clonotype was obtained from a woman between 25 and 40 years old in good health and CMV-seronegative. The chain combines TRBV11-2 with TRBJ1-1; 7 nucleotides line up with TRBD1. The CDR3 protein is CASSLGIGGGQAFF. The CDR3 DNA follows: TGTGCCAGCAGCTTAGGGATAGGGGGCGGGCAAGCTTTCTTT.